This is a list of T cell receptor beta chains from one sample in a study of T cell responses to AZD1222 COVID-19 vaccine. This table comes from immunoSEQ multiplex PCR, and its TCRdb copy is limited to in-frame clones, with some not included. Seen here are fewer than 200,000 clones, roughly 90% observed once, and the top ten hold roughly 4%. This specimen was peripheral blood, taken 28 days after the second AZD1222 dose. These receptors all come from an adult who received the AZD1222 COVID-19 vaccine. CDR3s include the opening cysteine and the closing phenylalanine or tryptophan. The D gene is left open where the match is weak.

j_gene: TRBJ1-2
d_gene: .
v_gene: TRBV18
CDR3aa: CASSPYDSIYGYTF

j_gene: TRBJ1-5
d_gene: .
v_gene: TRBV5-1
CDR3aa: CASSLEGYSNQPQHF

j_gene: TRBJ1-1
d_gene: .
v_gene: TRBV7-9
CDR3aa: CASSSDRNTEAFF

j_gene: TRBJ1-2
d_gene: .
v_gene: TRBV20-1
CDR3aa: CSASSGNYGYTF

j_gene: TRBJ1-5
d_gene: .
v_gene: TRBV27
CDR3aa: CASGLRQANHQPQHF

j_gene: TRBJ2-2
d_gene: TRBD1
v_gene: TRBV10-2
CDR3aa: CASEKDGQGGTGELFF

j_gene: TRBJ1-1
d_gene: .
v_gene: TRBV19
CDR3aa: CASSIWGNTEAFF

j_gene: TRBJ1-5
d_gene: .
v_gene: TRBV6-5
CDR3aa: CASSYSGSNQPQHF

j_gene: TRBJ1-3
d_gene: .
v_gene: TRBV12-3/TRBV12-4
CDR3aa: CASDRPSGNTIYF

j_gene: TRBJ1-2
d_gene: .
v_gene: TRBV11-2
CDR3aa: CASSPEGLGRYTF

j_gene: TRBJ1-2
d_gene: TRBD1
v_gene: TRBV6-5
CDR3aa: CASSDWTGGIFGYTF

j_gene: TRBJ1-3
d_gene: .
v_gene: TRBV5-4
CDR3aa: CASSLGRVGNTIYF

j_gene: TRBJ2-2
d_gene: .
v_gene: TRBV18
CDR3aa: CASSPQDTGELFF

j_gene: TRBJ2-3
d_gene: .
v_gene: TRBV6-2/TRBV6-3
CDR3aa: CASSYAPGNFADTQYF

j_gene: TRBJ1-2
d_gene: TRBD1
v_gene: TRBV20-1
CDR3aa: CSASEGAGMEGYTF

j_gene: TRBJ1-6
d_gene: .
v_gene: TRBV5-8
CDR3aa: CASSFGGRSNSPLHF

j_gene: TRBJ1-2
d_gene: .
v_gene: TRBV6-1
CDR3aa: CASSGYRVGGGYGYTF

j_gene: TRBJ2-7
d_gene: .
v_gene: TRBV9
CDR3aa: CASSPSGGPKYF

j_gene: TRBJ2-7
d_gene: .
v_gene: TRBV12-3/TRBV12-4
CDR3aa: CASSLGPHEQYF

j_gene: TRBJ1-6
d_gene: .
v_gene: TRBV7-2
CDR3aa: CASSLEPAYSPLHF

j_gene: TRBJ1-1
d_gene: .
v_gene: TRBV9
CDR3aa: CASSVALDTEAFF

j_gene: TRBJ1-6
d_gene: .
v_gene: TRBV5-1
CDR3aa: CASSTAGTGYNSPLHF

j_gene: TRBJ1-2
d_gene: .
v_gene: TRBV30
CDR3aa: CAWTLGDYGYTF

j_gene: TRBJ2-3
d_gene: TRBD1
v_gene: TRBV7-9
CDR3aa: CASSIGGGTAYTDTQYF

j_gene: TRBJ1-5
d_gene: TRBD1
v_gene: TRBV27
CDR3aa: CASSLAIGQALHQPQHF

j_gene: TRBJ2-7
d_gene: TRBD2
v_gene: TRBV20-1
CDR3aa: CSASKRGYYEQYF

j_gene: TRBJ1-4
d_gene: .
v_gene: TRBV2
CDR3aa: CAGRGDATNEKLFF

j_gene: TRBJ2-7
d_gene: TRBD2
v_gene: TRBV4-1
CDR3aa: CASSHRFGRGLDEQYF

j_gene: TRBJ2-1
d_gene: .
v_gene: TRBV10-3
CDR3aa: CAISEVTPHEQFF

j_gene: TRBJ1-3
d_gene: .
v_gene: TRBV9
CDR3aa: CASSAGILNSGNTIYF

j_gene: TRBJ1-1
d_gene: .
v_gene: TRBV29-1
CDR3aa: CSVEGSQGVAFF

j_gene: TRBJ1-3
d_gene: .
v_gene: TRBV2
CDR3aa: CASTKTSSGNTIYF

j_gene: TRBJ1-4
d_gene: .
v_gene: TRBV6-6
CDR3aa: CASSLELHSEKLFF

j_gene: TRBJ1-1
d_gene: .
v_gene: TRBV18
CDR3aa: CASLDYTEAFF

j_gene: TRBJ1-4
d_gene: .
v_gene: TRBV2
CDR3aa: CASGVPGVGEKLFF

j_gene: TRBJ2-4
d_gene: .
v_gene: TRBV30
CDR3aa: CAWSGLGDAAKNIQYF

j_gene: TRBJ1-5
d_gene: .
v_gene: TRBV18
CDR3aa: CASSLGQIFGQPQHF

j_gene: TRBJ1-4
d_gene: TRBD1
v_gene: TRBV4-3
CDR3aa: CASSQDQAGTGAKKLFF

j_gene: TRBJ1-2
d_gene: .
v_gene: TRBV6-2/TRBV6-3
CDR3aa: CASSRASGGRDYGYTF

j_gene: TRBJ1-2
d_gene: TRBD1
v_gene: TRBV30
CDR3aa: CAWSARDRSGYTF

j_gene: TRBJ2-1
d_gene: TRBD2
v_gene: TRBV5-4
CDR3aa: CASSKGGTSFYEQFF

j_gene: TRBJ1-5
d_gene: .
v_gene: TRBV27
CDR3aa: CASSFREGNQPQHF

j_gene: TRBJ1-5
d_gene: TRBD1
v_gene: TRBV3-1/TRBV3-2
CDR3aa: CASSLGQGPNQPQHF

j_gene: TRBJ1-6
d_gene: .
v_gene: TRBV18
CDR3aa: CASSPASRDFNSPLHF

j_gene: TRBJ1-2
d_gene: .
v_gene: TRBV11-2
CDR3aa: CASSLQYRAGYTF

j_gene: TRBJ1-3
d_gene: TRBD1
v_gene: TRBV18
CDR3aa: CASSPGTAPGNTIYF

j_gene: TRBJ1-2
d_gene: .
v_gene: TRBV27
CDR3aa: CASSFGARYGYTF

j_gene: TRBJ1-2
d_gene: .
v_gene: TRBV15
CDR3aa: CATSPPLDTFYYGYTF

j_gene: TRBJ1-3
d_gene: .
v_gene: TRBV30
CDR3aa: CAWSVDRSGNTIYF

j_gene: TRBJ2-5
d_gene: .
v_gene: TRBV27
CDR3aa: CASSPSGRDRQETQYF

j_gene: TRBJ2-3
d_gene: .
v_gene: TRBV10-3
CDR3aa: CAISEPPGTQSASDTQYF

j_gene: TRBJ1-6
d_gene: .
v_gene: TRBV14
CDR3aa: CASSRDTVRNSPLHF

j_gene: TRBJ2-7
d_gene: .
v_gene: TRBV12-5
CDR3aa: CASGSATRTVAYEQYF

j_gene: TRBJ1-5
d_gene: .
v_gene: TRBV2
CDR3aa: CASRADVVNQPQHF

j_gene: TRBJ2-3
d_gene: .
v_gene: TRBV18
CDR3aa: CASSPPAASDTQYF